These 21 T cell receptor beta chains were sequenced from one sample in a study of blood T cell repertoires in COVID-19. Method: immunoSEQ multiplex PCR; TCRdb's copy keeps in-frame clones and lacks some. This table has some 200,000 clones, more than 80% appearing once. The sample taken for sequencing was PBMCs or T cells enriched from blood (not recorded which). Receptors were obtained from a woman aged 18-35 years in a cohort exposed to, infected with or recovered from COVID-19 (not recorded which).

The rearrangement joins TRBV7-9 to TRBJ1-3, with D perhaps TRBD1 (5 bases). CDR3 length equals 15 residues. With 3 bases removed from V and 1 base from J, the gap between germline ends came to 10 bases. Germline CDR1 reads SEHNR; CDR2 reads FQNEAQ (reference sequence). The CDR3 protein is CASSFGGTSGNTIYF. The CDR3 DNA reads TGTGCCAGCAGCTTCGGGGGTACGTCTGGAAACACCATATATTTT.

The chain carries TRBV9 and TRBJ1-4; possibly TRBD1 for D (5 bases). Trimming stripped 0 bases from V and 0 bases from J, with 18 bases between. The CDR3 loop spans 19 amino acids. Germline values: CDR1 SGDLS, CDR2 YYNGEE. The CDR3 region has the DNA TGTGCCAGCAGCGTAGGTATAGGGGCCCAAGTTGCAACTAATGAAAAACTGTTTTTT. Amino acid sequence: CASSVGIGAQVATNEKLFF.

The chain couples TRBV2 to TRBJ1-2; unclear D gene. This CDR3 is built from 13 residues. Trimming took off 8 bases at V and 4 bases at J, with 14 bases between the two ends. Germline V gene sequence: CDR1 SNHLY, CDR2 FYNNEI. CDR3 in amino acids: CASLRDFLYGYTF. The DNA for the CDR3 is TGTGCCAGCCTCCGGGATTTCCTCTATGGCTACACCTTC.

The rearrangement joins TRBV3-1 (or the pseudogene TRBV3-2) to TRBJ2-7; D not certain. Germline lookup yields CDR1 LGHDT and CDR2 YNNKEL (reference sequence). V dropped 0 bases and J dropped 2 bases, with 17 bases sitting between them. The CDR3 is made up of 17 amino acids. CDR3 in DNA: TGTGCCAGCAGCCAAGATCTAGAGGTCGATCCCCCCTACGAGCAGTACTTC. Protein product: CASSQDLEVDPPYEQYF.

This clone was detected once. The V gene is TRBV6-5, the J gene TRBJ1-1; D ambiguous. CDR1 MNHEY and CDR2 SVGAGI come from the germline V gene. V shed 7 bases and J shed 0 bases, with 9 bases lying between them. This CDR3 contains 13 residues. For the CDR3, the DNA is TGTGCCAGCACCCCAGCGATGAACACTGAAGCTTTCTTT. Its protein is CASTPAMNTEAFF.

CDR3: CASSALGGRETQYF. In nucleotides, the CDR3 is TGTGCCAGCAGCGCTCTGGGGGGGCGGGAGACCCAGTACTTC. The chain recombines TRBV5-6 with TRBJ2-5, with D maybe TRBD2 (7 bases). Per the germline V gene, CDR1 is SGHDT and CDR2 is YYEEEE. Trimming left V 4 bases short and J 5 bases short, with 15 bases between. This CDR3 has 14 amino acids.

The chain employs TRBV4-1 and TRBJ2-1, with 10 bases that match TRBD2. Germline lookup yields CDR1 MGHRA and CDR2 YSYEKL. This CDR3 spans 16 amino acids. The junction had 9 bases not matched to a gene; V was cut back by 2 bases and J by 8 bases. The CDR3 nucleotides are TGCGCCAGCAGCCAACTACCTAGCGGGAGTATGTATGAGCAGTTCTTC. This gives the protein CASSQLPSGSMYEQFF.

This clone was recorded a few times. The rearrangement joins TRBV9 to TRBJ1-1; D possibly corresponds to TRBD1 (6 bases). Germline CDR1 and CDR2: SGDLS and YYNGEE. There are 15 residues in the CDR3. Trimming removed 3 bases at V and 0 bases at J, with 12 bases between. This chain's CDR3 is CASSAPGQMNTEAFF. The CDR3 DNA reads TGTGCCAGCAGCGCCCCGGGACAAATGAACACTGAAGCTTTCTTT. The whole variable domain, filled in from reference TRBV9 and TRBJ1-1, reads DSGVTQTPKHLITATGQRVTLRCSPRSGDLSVYWYQQSLDQGLQFLIQYYNGEERAKGNILERFSAQQFPDLHSELNLSSLELGDSALYFCASSAPGQMNTEAFFGQGTRLTVV.

This rearrangement joins TRBV19 to TRBJ2-7; 10 nucleotides agree with TRBD2. This CDR3 contains 16 residues. Per the germline V gene, CDR1 is LNHDA and CDR2 is SQIVND (reference sequence). V lost 5 bases and J lost 0; bases outside the gene matches: 7. The CDR3 nucleotides are TGTGCCAGTAGTTCGGCTAGCGGGAGCCTCTCCTACGAGCAGTACTTC. Encoded protein: CASSSASGSLSYEQYF.

In its sample, this clone was seen once. The V call is TRBV30, the J call TRBJ1-1; 10 bases match TRBD1. CDR3 size: 12 residues. Germline V gene data show CDR1 as GTSNPN and CDR2 as SVGIG (reference sequence). Trimming removed 5 bases from V and 3 bases from J; junction bases left unmatched: 0. CDR3 in DNA: TGTGCCTGGGGACAGGGGGACACTGAAGCTTTCTTT. Its protein product is CAWGQGDTEAFF.

The chain uses TRBV27 and TRBJ1-5; weak D call: TRBD1 (6 bases). Germline assignment: CDR1 MNHEY and CDR2 SMNVEV (reference sequence). This CDR3 is 15 amino acids long. Trimming took 6 bases from V and 6 from J, leaving 18 bases between them. CDR3 nucleotides: TGTGCCAGCAGCCCCGATCTGGGGGCAAGTCAGCCCCAGCATTTT. Encoded protein: CASSPDLGASQPQHF.

This sequence joins TRBV9 and TRBJ2-3; 13 bases are a match to TRBD2. This CDR3 is built from 16 residues. The germline V gene encodes CDR1 SGDLS and CDR2 YYNGEE. Trimming removed 3 bases from V and 3 bases from J; junction bases left unmatched: 4. CDR3 nucleotides: TGTGCCAGCAGCGCGCCGGGACTAGCGGGAACAGATACGCAGTATTTT. It translates to CASSAPGLAGTDTQYF.

The V and J genes are TRBV29-1 and TRBJ2-1; tentatively, D is TRBD1 (6 bases). Germline V gene data show CDR1 as SQVTM and CDR2 as ANQGSEA. V dropped 2 bases and J dropped 0 bases, with 17 bases sitting between them. The CDR3 is made up of 17 amino acids. The CDR3 protein is CSVESMTGLSSYNEQFF. Here the CDR3 DNA reads TGCAGCGTTGAATCGATGACAGGTCTTAGCTCCTACAATGAGCAGTTCTTC.

The chain employs TRBV7-8 and TRBJ1-2, with D maybe TRBD1 (6 bases). CDR1 SGHVS and CDR2 FQNEAQ come from the germline V gene. The V and J ends lost 0 bases and 6 bases respectively, with 11 bases between them. The CDR3 has 14 amino acids. The CDR3 DNA reads as TGTGCCAGCAGCTTAGCTACAGGGCCCCATGGCTACACCTTC. Protein: CASSLATGPHGYTF.

J is TRBJ1-6 and V is TRBV4-1; D is uncertain. Germline CDR1 and CDR2: MGHRA and YSYEKL. The CDR3 is made up of 16 amino acids. V was trimmed by 3 bases and J by 6 bases, leaving 15 bases between them. This CDR3 reads CASSQGRAIVNSPLHF. The CDR3 DNA follows: TGCGCCAGCAGCCAGGGGAGGGCTATTGTTAATTCACCCCTCCACTTT.

The chain recombines TRBV2 with TRBJ1-1; the D gene is possibly TRBD1 (5 bases). The CDR3 consists of 15 residues. CDR1 SNHLY and CDR2 FYNNEI come from the germline V gene. Between the trimmed V and J ends, which lost 6 bases and 0 bases, there was a span of 14 bases. The CDR3 nucleotides read TGTGCCAGCAGGGGTGGTGGGGCAATGAACACTGAAGCTTTCTTT. The encoded protein is CASRGGGAMNTEAFF.

This clone was recorded only once. The rearrangement links TRBV13 to TRBJ2-1; 10 bases agree with TRBD1. Per germline, CDR1 PRHDT and CDR2 FYEKMQ (reference sequence). The CDR3 sequence is 14 residues long. With 3 bases clipped from V and 6 bases from J, the junction kept 2 bases outside the gene matches. The CDR3 sequence is CASSFWDRGNEQFF. The CDR3 nucleotides read TGTGCCAGCAGCTTTTGGGACAGGGGCAATGAGCAGTTCTTC.

The V and J genes are TRBV10-2 and TRBJ1-2; D perhaps matches TRBD1 (6 bases). In germline, CDR1 is WSHSY, CDR2 SAAADI. This CDR3 comprises 16 residues. V was clipped by 8 bases and J by 11 bases, with 30 bases between them. The DNA for the CDR3 is TGCGCCAGCCGGGAGGCAGGGGCGGTTCAGATCCCAGAATACACCTTC. Amino acids: CASREAGAVQIPEYTF.

This clone has a handful of counts. The chain links TRBV9 to TRBJ1-1, with D hard to call. Germline lookup yields CDR1 SGDLS and CDR2 YYNGEE. Trimming left V 4 bases short and J 0 bases short, with 7 bases between. There are 13 residues in the CDR3. The CDR3 loop reads CASSPQMNTEAFF. The CDR3 nucleotides are TGTGCCAGCAGCCCGCAGATGAACACTGAAGCTTTCTTT.

The chain links TRBV7-2 to TRBJ1-1; D is uncertain. V was cut by 3 bases and J by 1 base, with 12 bases left in between. Germline CDR1 SGHTA, CDR2 FQGNSA. CDR3 size: 15 residues. The CDR3 loop reads CASSFDPRSNTEAFF. The CDR3 DNA reads as TGTGCCAGCAGCTTCGATCCTCGGTCGAACACTGAAGCTTTCTTT.

This clone appeared once. The chain joins TRBV4-2 to TRBJ2-1; the D gene is possibly TRBD2 (6 bases). The CDR3 totals 16 residues. Germline lookup yields CDR1 LGHNA and CDR2 YNFKEQ. The ends were cut back, 0 bases at V and 1 base at J, with 10 bases in the middle. CDR3 in amino acids: CASSQDTSGSYNEQFF. The CDR3 DNA follows: TGTGCCAGCAGCCAAGATACGAGCGGGTCCTACAATGAGCAGTTCTTC.